This is a list of T cell receptor beta chains from one sample in a study of CD8 T cells in ankylosing spondylitis. TCRdb passed the 5' RACE reads through MiXCR, listing each CDR3 protein once. The data show about 480,000 distinct CDR3 sequences, 15% to 20% seen once. Sequencing was carried out using blood, either unsorted or a sorted T cell fraction (not recorded which). These receptors came from a male donor with ankylosing spondylitis. Each CDR3 is given with its conserved first and last residue. D genes are given only for firm matches. A row's size may be missing; if present it is once, few, many or a size class.

>15|TRBD2|-|TRBJ2-1|TRBV5-1
TGCGCCAGCAGCTTAGGGACTAGCAAGTCCAATGAGCAGTTCTTC
CASSLGTSKSNEQFF
>17|-|-|TRBJ2-7|TRBV6-1
TGTGCCAGCAGTGACAGAGACTTTCCCTCGTCATTCGAGGAGCAGTACTTC
CASSDRDFPSSFEEQYF
>15|TRBD2|-|TRBJ2-2|TRBV5-1
TGCGCCAGCAGCTTGGGCGGGGGGCCCACCGGGGAGCTGTTTTTT
CASSLGGGPTGELFF
>15|-|few|TRBJ2-3|TRBV18
TGTGCCAGCTCACACGAAACGGCCTACGGGGATACGCAGTATTTT
CASSHETAYGDTQYF
>13|-|few|TRBJ2-7|TRBV29-1
TGCAGCGTTTATACGCGGACGGAAGGCGAGCAGTACTTC
CSVYTRTEGEQYF
>14|TRBD1|-|TRBJ2-7|TRBV5-1
TGCGCCAGCAGCTTGGACAGGGGCAAGGGAGAGCAGTACTTC
CASSLDRGKGEQYF
>13|-|-|TRBJ1-1|TRBV10-3
TGTGCCATCAGTGGGGTAGCAAACACTGAAGCTTTCTTT
CAISGVANTEAFF
>14|TRBD2|-|TRBJ2-7|TRBV20-1
TGCAGTGCTAGAGACGCTAGCGGGAGGTACGAGCAGTACTTC
CSARDASGRYEQYF
>15|TRBD1|few|TRBJ1-4|TRBV15
TGTGCCACCAGCAGAAACAGGGGTGCTAATGAAAAACTGTTTTTT
CATSRNRGANEKLFF
>14|-|few|TRBJ2-1|TRBV20-1
TGCAGTGCTAGTCCCCTCTCCTGGGGCAATGAGCAGTTCTTC
CSASPLSWGNEQFF
>15|-|-|TRBJ2-5|TRBV21-1
TGTGCCAGCAGCAAAGGCCAGCGACACCAAGAGACCCAGTACTTC
CASSKGQRHQETQYF
>17|TRBD1|-|TRBJ2-7|TRBV7-9
TGTGCCAGCAGCTTAGGAGGGCGACAGGGGGCTGGATTCGAGCAGTACTTC
CASSLGGRQGAGFEQYF
>14|-|few|TRBJ2-2|TRBV12-3/TRBV12-4
TGTGCCAGCAGCCGTCAGGGACCCACCGGGGAGCTGTTTTTT
CASSRQGPTGELFF
>13|-|few|TRBJ2-7|TRBV5-6
TGTGCCAGCAGCTTCACTGCCGCCTACGAGCAGTACTTC
CASSFTAAYEQYF
>15|-|few|TRBJ2-7|TRBV14
TGTGCCAGCAGCCGCCGTGACAGTAGCTCCTACGAGCAGTACTTC
CASSRRDSSSYEQYF
>12|-|few|TRBJ1-2|TRBV30
TGTGCCTGGAGTGAGGAAAACTATGGCTACACCTTC
CAWSEENYGYTF
>15|TRBD2|few|TRBJ2-1|TRBV6-5
TGTGCCAGCAGTTACTCTGGCGGGGGGGCCTATGAGCAGTTCTTC
CASSYSGGGAYEQFF
>15|TRBD1|-|TRBJ1-5|TRBV6-1
TGTGCCAGCAGTGACCATACAGGGGCGGGTCAGCCCCAGCATTTT
CASSDHTGAGQPQHF
>11|-|few|TRBJ1-1|TRBV6-1
TGTGCCACCCGCGAGGTTACTGAAGCTTTCTTT
CATREVTEAFF
>15|-|-|TRBJ1-2|TRBV6-5
TGTGCCAGCAGTCTACGCTGGGACGCTTCATATGGCTACACCTTC
CASSLRWDASYGYTF
>15|-|-|TRBJ1-2|TRBV5-1
TGCGCCAGCAGCTTGGAGGGGGGGAAGAGCTATGGCTACACCTTC
CASSLEGGKSYGYTF
>14|TRBD2|many|TRBJ2-3|TRBV5-6
TGTGCCAGCAGCTCTAGCGGGGGGGCAGATACGCAGTATTTT
CASSSSGGADTQYF
>20|TRBD2|-|TRBJ2-3|TRBV5-1
TGCGCCAGCAGCCCTGGACTAGCGGGGCTTCGCGTCTCTAGCACAGATACGCAGTATTTT
CASSPGLAGLRVSSTDTQYF
>14|-|many|TRBJ2-7|TRBV12-3/TRBV12-4
TGTGCCAGTTCGTTCGAGGGGGTCTACTACGAGCAGTACTTC
CASSFEGVYYEQYF
>16|TRBD2|many|TRBJ2-1|TRBV5-1
TGCGCCAGCAGCTTAGCGGGGGGACACTCCTACAATGAGCAGTTCTTC
CASSLAGGHSYNEQFF
>14|TRBD1|many|TRBJ2-2|TRBV12-3/TRBV12-4
TGTGCCAGCAGGCGACAGGGGAACACCGGGGAGCTGTTTTTT
CASRRQGNTGELFF
>15|TRBD2|-|TRBJ2-2|TRBV12-3/TRBV12-4
TGTGCCAGCAGTTTTCCTAGCGGGAGCATCGGGGAGCTGTTTTTT
CASSFPSGSIGELFF
>14|-|-|TRBJ1-2|TRBV20-1
TGCAGTGCTAGGTCGCAACAAGCTAACTATGGCTACACCTTC
CSARSQQANYGYTF
>14|-|-|TRBJ2-5|TRBV20-1
TGCAGTGCTAGGGTTCTAGCGATACTAGAGACCCAGTACTTC
CSARVLAILETQYF
>14|-|many|TRBJ1-2|TRBV27
TGTGCCAGCAGTTTAAGGGCGGAAAGCTATGGCTACACCTTC
CASSLRAESYGYTF
>13|TRBD1|few|TRBJ1-5|TRBV10-3
TGTGCCGTCGCCGGGACAGGAGTTCAGCCCCAGCATTTT
CAVAGTGVQPQHF
>15|TRBD1|many|TRBJ1-1|TRBV28
TGTGCCAGCAGTGGGACAGGGACCATATACACTGAAGCTTTCTTT
CASSGTGTIYTEAFF
>16|TRBD2|-|TRBJ2-1|TRBV18
TGTGCCAGCTCACCACCGGGGCGGGAGCGCTACAATGAGCAGTTCTTC
CASSPPGRERYNEQFF
>16|-|-|TRBJ1-5|TRBV5-6
TGTGCCAGCAGCTCACATGGACAGTATAGCAATCAGCCCCAGCATTTT
CASSSHGQYSNQPQHF
>19|TRBD2|-|TRBJ2-3|TRBV4-2
TGTGCCAGCAGCCAAGATTCCTCGGCTAGCGGGACTACCACAGATACGCAGTATTTT
CASSQDSSASGTTTDTQYF
>14|-|-|TRBJ1-2|TRBV7-2
TGTGCCAGCAGCTTAGGTCCGGAAAACTATGGCTACACCTTC
CASSLGPENYGYTF
>12|-|many|TRBJ1-3|TRBV12-3/TRBV12-4
TGTGCCAGCACTCGAGGTGGAAACACCATATATTTT
CASTRGGNTIYF
>16|-|few|TRBJ2-3|TRBV7-8
TGTGCCAGCAGCTCCCTTATGGGGAGACTCACAGATACGCAGTATTTT
CASSSLMGRLTDTQYF